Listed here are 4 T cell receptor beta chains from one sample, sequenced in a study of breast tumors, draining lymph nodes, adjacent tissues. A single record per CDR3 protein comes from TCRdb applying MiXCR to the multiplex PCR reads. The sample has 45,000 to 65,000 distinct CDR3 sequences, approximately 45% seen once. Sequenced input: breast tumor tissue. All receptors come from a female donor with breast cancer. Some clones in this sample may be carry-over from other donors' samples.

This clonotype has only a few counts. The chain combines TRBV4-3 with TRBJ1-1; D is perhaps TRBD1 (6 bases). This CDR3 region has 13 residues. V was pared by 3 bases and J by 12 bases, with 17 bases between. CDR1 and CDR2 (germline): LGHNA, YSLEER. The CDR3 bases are TGCGCCAGCAGCCAGGCACAGGGCCCTCCACCTTTCTTT. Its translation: CASSQAQGPPPFF.

The CDR3: CASSLGELFF. CDR3 DNA sequence: TGCGCCAGCAGCTTGGGGGAGCTGTTTTTT. The chain has TRBV5-1 and TRBJ2-2; no clear D gene. CDR3 length: 10 residues. CDR1 is SGHRS and CDR2 is YFSETQ in the germline V gene. V was cut by 0 bases and J by 9 bases, with 0 bases left in between.

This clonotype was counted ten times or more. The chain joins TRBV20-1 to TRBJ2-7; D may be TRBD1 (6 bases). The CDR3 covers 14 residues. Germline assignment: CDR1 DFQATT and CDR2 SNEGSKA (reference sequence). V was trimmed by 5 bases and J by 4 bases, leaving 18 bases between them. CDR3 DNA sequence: TGCAGTGCTCCAAAAACGGGACAACCATACGAGCAGTACTTC. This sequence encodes CSAPKTGQPYEQYF.

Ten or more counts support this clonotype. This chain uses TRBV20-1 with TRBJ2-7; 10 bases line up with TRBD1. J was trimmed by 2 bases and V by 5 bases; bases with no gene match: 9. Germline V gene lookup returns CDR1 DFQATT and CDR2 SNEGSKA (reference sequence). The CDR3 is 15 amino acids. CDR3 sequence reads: CSAEPWDRGTYEQYF. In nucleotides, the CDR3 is TGCAGTGCTGAACCTTGGGACAGGGGAACCTACGAGCAGTACTTC.